Listed below are T cell receptor beta chains from one sample, sequenced in a study of blood T cell repertoires in COVID-19. The method was immunoSEQ multiplex PCR; TCRdb's version includes in-frame clones alone and lacks a portion of them. The sample contains 120,000 or so clones, around four fifths of which appear only once. Material: peripheral blood. The source is a man aged 55 to 70 with active or convalescent COVID-19. Both conserved end residues are part of each CDR3. Fields, in order: D gene, clone size, V gene, J gene, CDR3 protein, CDR3 DNA. The D gene is left open where the match is weak. Clone size appears in some rows only: once, few, many, or a class for an expanded clone.

>TRBD1|NA|TRBV19|TRBJ2-3
CASRAQGEGTDTQYF
TGTGCCAGTAGAGCACAGGGGGAAGGCACAGATACGCAGTATTTT
>NA|many|TRBV18|TRBJ1-5
CASSTGPNQPQHF
TGTGCCAGCTCAACAGGTCCCAATCAGCCCCAGCATTTT
>TRBD2|NA|TRBV19|TRBJ2-1
CASSRRAVGTTLEGSYNEQFF
TGTGCCAGTAGTAGACGGGCCGTTGGGACTACCCTTGAGGGCTCCTACAATGAGCAGTTCTTC
>TRBD2|NA|TRBV28|TRBJ2-3
CASRIAGGPEEYF
TGTGCCAGCAGAATAGCGGGAGGGCCGGAAGAGTATTTT
>TRBD1|few|TRBV4-2|TRBJ2-7
CASSQGGQGASYEQYF
TGTGCCAGCAGCCAAGGAGGACAGGGCGCCTCCTACGAGCAGTACTTC
>TRBD1|NA|TRBV6-5|TRBJ1-1
CASSGTANTEAFF
TGTGCCAGCTCCGGGACAGCGAACACTGAAGCTTTCTTT
>TRBD1|NA|TRBV11-2|TRBJ2-7
CASRAWGTGGTYEQYF
TGTGCCAGCAGGGCATGGGGGACAGGGGGCACCTACGAGCAGTACTTC
>NA|NA|TRBV30|TRBJ2-7
CAWSVSGGALDF
TGTGCCTGGAGTGTATCGGGTGGAGCTTTGGACTTC
>TRBD1|few|TRBV7-9|TRBJ2-7
CASSLGGQAPYEQYF
TGTGCCAGCAGCCTAGGTGGACAGGCGCCCTACGAGCAGTACTTC
>TRBD1|once|TRBV29-1|TRBJ2-3
CSAQGAGDTQYF
TGCAGCGCCCAGGGGGCGGGAGATACGCAGTATTTT
>NA|NA|TRBV12-3/TRBV12-4|TRBJ1-2
CASRFLTNYGYTF
TGTGCCAGCAGGTTCTTAACTAACTATGGCTACACCTTC
>NA|NA|TRBV29-1|TRBJ2-1
CSVEGGSVSYNEQFF
TGCAGCGTTGAGGGTGGTAGCGTCTCCTACAATGAGCAGTTCTTC
>NA|once|TRBV18|TRBJ1-5
CASSPPGGAGNQPQHF
TGTGCCAGCTCACCACCGGGAGGGGCGGGCAATCAGCCCCAGCATTTT
>NA|NA|TRBV2|TRBJ1-5
CASSGLRRGNQPQHF
TGTGCCAGCAGTGGTCTACGGAGGGGCAATCAGCCCCAGCATTTT